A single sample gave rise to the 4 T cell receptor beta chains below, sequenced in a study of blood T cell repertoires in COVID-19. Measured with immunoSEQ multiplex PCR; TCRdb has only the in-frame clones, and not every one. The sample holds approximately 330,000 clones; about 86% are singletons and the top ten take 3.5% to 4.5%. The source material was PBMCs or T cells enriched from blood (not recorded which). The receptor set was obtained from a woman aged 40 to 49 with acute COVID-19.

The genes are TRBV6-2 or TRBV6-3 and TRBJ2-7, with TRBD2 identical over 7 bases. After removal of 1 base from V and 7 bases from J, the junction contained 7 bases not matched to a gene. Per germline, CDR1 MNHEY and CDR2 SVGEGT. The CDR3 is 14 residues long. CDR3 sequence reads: CASSYYAGVREQYF. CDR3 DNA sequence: TGTGCCAGCAGTTACTATGCGGGAGTACGTGAGCAGTACTTC.

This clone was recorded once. CDR3 amino acids: CASSLVLGAGNQPQHF. The CDR3 DNA is TGTGCCAGCAGCTTAGTATTGGGGGCTGGCAATCAGCCCCAGCATTTT. This chain joins TRBV7-9 and TRBJ1-5; weak D call: TRBD1 (6 bases). This CDR3 region has 16 residues. Germline loops: CDR1 SEHNR, CDR2 FQNEAQ (reference sequence). Trimming took off 1 base at V and 2 bases at J, with 12 bases between the two ends.

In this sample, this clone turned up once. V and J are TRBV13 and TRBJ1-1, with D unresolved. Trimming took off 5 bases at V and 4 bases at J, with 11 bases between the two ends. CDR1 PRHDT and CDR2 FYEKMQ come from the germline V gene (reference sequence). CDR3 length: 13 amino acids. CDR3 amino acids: CASSPDGSTEAFF. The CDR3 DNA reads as TGTGCCAGCAGCCCCGACGGGTCCACTGAAGCTTTCTTT.

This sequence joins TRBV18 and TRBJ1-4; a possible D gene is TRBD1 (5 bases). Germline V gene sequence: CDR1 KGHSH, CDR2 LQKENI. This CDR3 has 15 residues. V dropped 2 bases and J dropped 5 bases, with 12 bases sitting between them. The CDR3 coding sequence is TGTGCCAGCTCACCAGGGGCGGTGGAAAATGAAAAACTGTTTTTT. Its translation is CASSPGAVENEKLFF.